Here is one T cell receptor (beta chain) with its context. Antigen: not known. This record belongs to a study of T cells in Graves' hyperthyroidism and ophthalmopathy. Study-level points and caveats: Progression to ophthalmopathy was predicted a median of roughly 6.5 months early.

The source material, RNA transcripts, was used to amplify TCR beta CDR3 regions. The HTBI primer set served for first-round RT-PCR of the TCR CDR3. TCRdb fed the multiplex PCR reads into MiXCR, producing one record per CDR3 protein. The profile covers hundreds of thousands of distinct CDR3 sequences, with 14% appearing a single time and around 13% taken by the ten largest. Ophthalmopathy patients had Clinical Activity Score at least 3, NOSPECS grade at least 4, duration under 3 months. Exclusions: uncontrolled infection, other autoimmune disease, pregnancy, lactation. Clinical symptoms, serum thyroxine and TRAb, thyroid ultrasound and orbital computed tomography together formed the diagnostic basis. This receptor was identified in a woman in her 50s with Graves' ophthalmopathy. The sample was blood.

This chain's CDR3 is CASSLGTSGIETQYF. CDR3 sequence (DNA): TGTGCCAGCAGCTTGGGGACTAGCGGGATAGAGACCCAGTACTTC. The V and J genes are TRBV7-3 and TRBJ2-5; 13 positions match TRBD2. Germline CDR1 is SGHTA and CDR2 is FQGTGA. The CDR3 has 15 residues. The ends lost 3 bases at V and 4 bases at J; junction bases unmatched: 2.